This T cell receptor (beta chain) stems from a study of response to subunit inactivated influenza vaccine. The study's findings and limits: Only a handful of new T cells, the authors suggested, are recruited with each seasonal influenza vaccination.

TCRdb reprocessed the RT-PCR reads via MiXCR and lists one record per CDR3 protein. The data contain about 180,000 distinct CDR3 sequences, about 10% of them singletons. Germline values: CDR1 LGHNA, CDR2 YSLEER. V shed 0 bases, J shed 8 bases, and the junction held 4 bases outside the gene matches. The CDR3 length is 14 residues. This clonotype has a count of ten or more. The antigen remains unidentified. This TCR was recovered from a man in his forties or fifties who received an inactivated influenza vaccine. This chain uses TRBV4-3 with TRBJ2-1; 7 nucleotides align to TRBD1. This specimen consisted of non-naive T cells sorted from PBMCs, obtained on the day of vaccination. CDR3 protein: CASSQDRTGYEQFF. In nucleotides, the CDR3 is TGCGCCAGCAGCCAAGATCGGACAGGTTATGAGCAGTTCTTC.